Presented here are 27 T cell receptor beta chains from one specimen sequenced in a study of OX40 agonist ivuxolimab in advanced cancers. Sequencing used immunoSEQ multiplex PCR; TCRdb keeps in-frame clones, though not all of them. This table holds 65,000 to 80,000 clones, approximately 86% found once. The sample in question was CD4+ or CD8+ T cells sorted from blood, obtained in a trial of the OX40 agonist ivuxolimab. Receptor source: an adult with an advanced solid tumor such as melanoma, head and neck, liver or kidney cancer.

The rearrangement uses TRBV7-9 and TRBJ1-2; the D gene is possibly TRBD1 (5 bases). Per germline, CDR1 SEHNR and CDR2 FQNEAQ (reference sequence). V was trimmed by 0 bases and J by 7 bases, leaving 15 bases between them. The CDR3 runs to 15 residues. CDR3 nucleotide sequence: TGTGCCAGCAGCTTAGCGAGTTCTGGGGGTAGTGGCTACACCTTC. Translation gives CASSLASSGGSGYTF.

This clone was counted once. V is TRBV19 and J is TRBJ1-1, with D unclear. V was trimmed by 8 bases and J by 4 bases, leaving 20 bases between them. The germline V gene has CDR1 LNHDA and CDR2 SQIVND (reference sequence). This CDR3 has 15 amino acids. CDR3 in amino acids: CASFSNTALVTEAFF. DNA of the CDR3: TGTGCCAGTTTCTCCAACACGGCTTTGGTCACTGAAGCTTTCTTT.

This sequence joins TRBV7-2 and TRBJ1-3, with D possibly being TRBD1 (5 bases). The CDR3 has 15 residues. Germline values: CDR1 SGHTA, CDR2 FQGNSA. V lost 5 bases and J 4 bases, leaving 15 bases between the germline ends. The CDR3 sequence: CASSPGRVSGNTIYF. As DNA, the CDR3 is TGTGCCAGCAGCCCGGGCAGGGTGTCGGGAAACACCATATATTTT.

This clone was observed a single time. This rearrangement joins TRBV11-2 to TRBJ2-5; D gene ambiguous. The length of the CDR3 is 11 residues. Trimming cost V 4 bases and J 4 bases, with 4 bases left between them. Germline V gives CDR1 SGHAT, CDR2 FQNNGV. The CDR3 loop is CASSSRETQYF. Here the CDR3 DNA reads TGTGCCAGCAGCTCCAGAGAGACCCAGTACTTC.

This chain links TRBV6-6 with TRBJ1-1; unclear D gene. Germline CDR1 and CDR2: MNHNY and SVGAGI (reference sequence). V was trimmed by 6 bases and J by 3 bases, leaving 5 bases between them. This CDR3 has 11 amino acids. CDR3 sequence reads: CASRVDTEAFF. The CDR3 region has the DNA TGTGCCAGCAGGGTGGACACTGAAGCTTTCTTT.

This rearrangement joins TRBV7-9 to TRBJ2-7; D is perhaps TRBD1 (7 bases). With 5 bases removed from V and 0 bases from J, the gap between germline ends came to 11 bases. Germline CDR1 reads SEHNR; CDR2 reads FQNEAQ (reference sequence). The CDR3 runs to 14 residues. CDR3 region: CASSQGEASYEQYF. The DNA of the CDR3 is TGTGCCAGCAGCCAGGGGGAGGCCTCCTACGAGCAGTACTTC. Based on the CDR3 plus reference TRBV7-9 and TRBJ2-7, the full variable domain is DTGVSQNPRHKITKRGQNVTFRCDPISEHNRLYWYRQTLGQGPEFLTYFQNEAQLEKSRLLSDRFSAERPKGSFSTLEIQRTEQGDSAMYLCASSQGEASYEQYFGPGTRLTVT.

The chain is built from TRBV28 and TRBJ2-7, with no clear D. Deletions cut 3 bases from V and 0 bases from J, with 6 bases between. Germline CDR1 reads MDHEN; CDR2 reads SYDVKM. This CDR3 contains 13 residues. CDR3 region: CASSFRVSYEQYF. For the CDR3, the DNA is TGTGCCAGCAGTTTTAGGGTCTCCTACGAGCAGTACTTC.

CDR3 amino acids: CASLGARRVAEAFF. The CDR3 DNA sequence: TGTGCCAGTCTGGGAGCCCGGAGGGTGGCTGAAGCTTTCTTT. This chain connects TRBV19 to TRBJ1-1; D gene ambiguous. CDR1 and CDR2 from the germline V gene are LNHDA and SQIVND (reference sequence). This CDR3 region has 14 residues. The V end was cut by 8 bases, the J end by 6 bases, with 19 bases between. The whole variable domain, remainder taken from reference TRBV19 and TRBJ1-1, is DGGITQSPKYLFRKEGQNVTLSCEQNLNHDAMYWYRQDPGQGLRLIYYSQIVNDFQKGDIAEGYSVSREKKESFPLTVTSAQKNPTAFYLCASLGARRVAEAFFGQGTRLTVV.

The chain has TRBV4-2 and TRBJ2-5; D is ambiguous. The length of the CDR3 is 14 residues. Germline V CDR1 and CDR2: LGHNA, YNFKEQ. V was clipped by 7 bases and J by 2 bases, with 14 bases between them. CDR3 nucleotides: TGTGCCAGCACCCCAGGACGCGCGCAAGAGACCCAGTACTTC. Translated, it gives CASTPGRAQETQYF.

The chain is built from TRBV5-4 and TRBJ2-3; D remains ambiguous. CDR1 and CDR2 (germline): SGHNT, YYREEE (reference sequence). The V gene lost 3 bases and the J gene lost 2 bases, with 13 bases spanning the gap. The CDR3 extends over 15 amino acids. The CDR3, as DNA: TGTGCCAGCAGCTCGGGCCCCGGCTACACAGATACGCAGTATTTT. Its protein is CASSSGPGYTDTQYF.

The table lists this clone with a count of one. V is TRBV11-2 and J is TRBJ1-2; D is perhaps TRBD1 (5 bases). There are 17 residues in the CDR3. Germline CDR1 and CDR2: SGHAT and FQNNGV. Trimming took off 0 bases at V and 4 bases at J, with 18 bases between the two ends. The CDR3 sequence is CASSLDPGGTGSYGYTF. The CDR3 nucleotides are TGTGCCAGCAGCTTAGATCCCGGTGGGACCGGGAGCTATGGCTACACCTTC.

This chain links TRBV9 with TRBJ1-5; a weak D match, TRBD1 (6 bases). V lost 4 bases to trimming and J lost 7 bases, with 15 bases between them. The germline V gene has CDR1 SGDLS and CDR2 YYNGEE. This CDR3 spans 14 amino acids. CDR3 sequence: CASSSQGSGQPQHF. CDR3 bases: TGTGCCAGCAGCTCACAGGGTTCGGGACAGCCCCAGCATTTT.

This chain connects TRBV6-5 to TRBJ2-7; 7 bases align to TRBD1. The CDR3 runs 13 residues. The germline V gene has CDR1 MNHEY and CDR2 SVGAGI. Trimming took 6 bases from V and 3 from J; bases not matched to a gene: 5. Here the CDR3 DNA reads TGTGCCAGCAGGGAGACAGGGTTCTACGAGCAGTACTTC. It codes for CASRETGFYEQYF.

The rearrangement uses TRBV19 and TRBJ1-4; a possible D gene is TRBD1 (6 bases). CDR1 LNHDA and CDR2 SQIVND come from the germline V gene (reference sequence). V was cut by 8 bases and J by 6 bases, with 13 bases left in between. The CDR3 spans 13 residues. The CDR3 DNA reads TGTGCCAGTTCAGGGGCCGTTCATGAAAAACTGTTTTTT. Translating gives CASSGAVHEKLFF.

The V call is TRBV4-2, the J call TRBJ2-1; the match to TRBD2 covers 9 bases. This CDR3 spans 17 amino acids. Germline loops: CDR1 LGHNA, CDR2 YNFKEQ. The V segment lost 4 bases and the J segment 3 bases; nucleotides outside the gene matches: 10. CDR3 region: CASSPQSGLAYYNEQFF. The CDR3 region has the DNA TGTGCCAGCAGCCCCCAATCAGGACTAGCGTACTACAATGAGCAGTTCTTC.

The V call is TRBV5-1, the J call TRBJ2-7; TRBD1 or TRBD2 may be the D gene (5 bases each). The V gene lost 7 bases and the J gene lost 3 bases, with 17 bases spanning the gap. This CDR3 region has 14 residues. Germline loops: CDR1 SGHRS, CDR2 YFSETQ. The CDR3 reads CASGHRDARYEQYF. The CDR3 nucleotides read TGCGCCAGCGGTCACCGGGACGCTCGCTACGAGCAGTACTTC.

J is TRBJ1-1 and V is TRBV5-6, with TRBD1 matching over 9 bases. Germline V CDR1 and CDR2: SGHDT, YYEEEE. The length of the CDR3 is 16 residues. The trim removed 0 bases at V and 3 bases at J, leaving 6 bases unmatched. The CDR3 DNA is TGTGCCAGCAGCTTGGACAGGGGGCACGCGGACACTGAAGCTTTCTTT. As protein: CASSLDRGHADTEAFF.

The chain employs TRBV5-4 and TRBJ2-5; D ambiguous. This CDR3 is built from 15 residues. The germline V gene has CDR1 SGHNT and CDR2 YYREEE (reference sequence). Deletions cut 3 bases from V and 5 bases from J, with 17 bases between. Here the CDR3 reads CASSSRTGPGETQYF. The CDR3 DNA reads TGTGCCAGCAGCTCGCGGACGGGCCCCGGGGAGACCCAGTACTTC.

The gene calls are TRBV21-1 and TRBJ2-1. TRBV21-1 is designated a pseudogene. This CDR3 spans 16 amino acids. In DNA form, the CDR3 reads TGTGCCAGCAGCAAAACTTGGGAAGTGTCGGGTTATGAGCAGTTCTTC. It yields the protein CASSKTWEVSGYEQFF.

V is TRBV9 and J is TRBJ2-5; no reliable D call. V was trimmed by 0 bases and J by 5 bases, leaving 8 bases between them. Germline CDR1 and CDR2: SGDLS and YYNGEE. The CDR3 length is 13 residues. Here the CDR3 reads CASSVDRAETQYF. CDR3 sequence (DNA): TGTGCCAGCAGCGTAGACCGGGCTGAGACCCAGTACTTC.

The chain combines TRBV5-1 with TRBJ2-2; no firm D call. The germline V and J ends were trimmed by 0 bases and 6 bases, with 6 bases remaining between them. Looked up from germline, CDR1 is SGHRS and CDR2 is YFSETQ. CDR3 length: 13 residues. The CDR3 loop is CASSLAQAGELFF. The CDR3 DNA follows: TGCGCCAGCAGCTTGGCGCAGGCCGGGGAGCTGTTTTTT.

V gene TRBV18 combines with J gene TRBJ1-1, with a tentative D call TRBD1 (6 bases). This CDR3 has 15 amino acids. Trimming took 0 bases from V and 4 from J, leaving 12 bases between them. Germline CDR1 reads KGHSH; CDR2 reads LQKENI. This CDR3 reads CASSPPGARSTEAFF. As DNA, the CDR3 is TGTGCCAGCTCACCACCGGGGGCGAGGAGCACTGAAGCTTTCTTT.

This chain joins TRBV6-6 and TRBJ2-1; TRBD2 matches 8 bases. Trimming at V came to 4 bases and at J to 0 bases, leaving 5 bases not matched to a gene. This CDR3 is built from 16 residues. The V gene's germline CDR1 is MNHNY and CDR2 SVGAGI (reference sequence). The CDR3 DNA follows: TGTGCCAGCAGTTCCCAAAGCGGGAGCTCCTACAATGAGCAGTTCTTC. This translates into CASSSQSGSSYNEQFF.

V is TRBV4-3 and J is TRBJ2-7; D is perhaps TRBD1 or TRBD2 (6 bases each). Trimming removed 1 base from V and 0 bases from J, with 13 bases in between. The CDR3 spans 16 residues. Looked up from germline, CDR1 is LGHNA and CDR2 is YSLEER. CDR3 loop: CASSQGSGGASYEQYF. The CDR3 DNA reads TGCGCCAGCAGCCAAGGCTCCGGGGGCGCCTCCTACGAGCAGTACTTC.

This clone was observed a few times. The chain joins TRBV28 to TRBJ1-6; no clear D. Germline CDR1 MDHEN, CDR2 SYDVKM. The V end lost 1 base, the J end lost 7 bases, and 11 bases lay between the germline ends. This CDR3 is 15 amino acids long. Here the CDR3 reads CASSLYSPSNSPLHF. The CDR3 region has the DNA TGTGCCAGCAGTTTATATTCCCCCTCAAATTCACCCCTCCACTTT.

This chain links TRBV2 with TRBJ1-3; D is uncertain. Trimming took off 8 bases at V and 0 bases at J, with 11 bases between the two ends. Per the germline V gene, CDR1 is SNHLY and CDR2 is FYNNEI. This CDR3 comprises 14 residues. CDR3: CASAPGRSGNTIYF. DNA for the CDR3: TGTGCCAGCGCACCAGGACGCTCTGGAAACACCATATATTTT.

The rearrangement links TRBV11-2 to TRBJ2-2; D is possibly TRBD1 (5 bases). CDR3 length equals 16 residues. CDR1 SGHAT and CDR2 FQNNGV come from the germline V gene. Deletions cut 4 bases from V and 2 bases from J, with 14 bases between. The CDR3 DNA reads TGTGCCAGCAGCTATATGACAGTTTTAAACACCGGGGAGCTGTTTTTT. It translates to CASSYMTVLNTGELFF.